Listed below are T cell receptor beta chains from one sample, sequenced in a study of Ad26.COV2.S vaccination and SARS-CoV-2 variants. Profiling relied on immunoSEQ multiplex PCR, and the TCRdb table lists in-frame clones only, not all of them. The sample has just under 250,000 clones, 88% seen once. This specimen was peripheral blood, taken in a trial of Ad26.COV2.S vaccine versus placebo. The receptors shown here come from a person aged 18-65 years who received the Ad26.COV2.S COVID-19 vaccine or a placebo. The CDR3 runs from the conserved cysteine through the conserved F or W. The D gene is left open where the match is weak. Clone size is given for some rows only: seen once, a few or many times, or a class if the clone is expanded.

cdr3_nt: TGTGCCAGCGGCTTCCTAGGACTAGCGTCGTACAATGAGCAGTTCTTC; cdr3_aa: CASGFLGLASYNEQFF; j_call: TRBJ2-1; clone_size: NA; v_call: TRBV5-6; d_call: TRBD2
cdr3_nt: TGTGCCAGCAGCTTTGTGGTGGACGAGCAGTACTTC; cdr3_aa: CASSFVVDEQYF; j_call: TRBJ2-7; clone_size: NA; v_call: TRBV7-9; d_call: NA
cdr3_nt: TGTGCCGGGACCGCTCTAGGTGATACGCAGTATTTT; cdr3_aa: CAGTALGDTQYF; j_call: TRBJ2-3; clone_size: NA; v_call: TRBV6-9; d_call: NA
cdr3_nt: TGTGCCAGCAGTTCCGCAGGGGGCGCGGACTATGGCTACACCTTC; cdr3_aa: CASSSAGGADYGYTF; j_call: TRBJ1-2; clone_size: NA; v_call: TRBV28; d_call: TRBD1
cdr3_nt: TGTGCCAGCAGTGAAGTGGCTTATTTCTCTGGAAACACCATATATTTT; cdr3_aa: CASSEVAYFSGNTIYF; j_call: TRBJ1-3; clone_size: NA; v_call: TRBV6-1; d_call: NA
cdr3_nt: TGTGCCAGCAGCTTCAGGCTTGGGTCCTACGAGCAGTACTTC; cdr3_aa: CASSFRLGSYEQYF; j_call: TRBJ2-7; clone_size: few; v_call: TRBV3-1/TRBV3-2; d_call: NA
cdr3_nt: TGTGCCAGTAGTGTCCGGACAGGGACCTTTAACTATGGCTACACCTTC; cdr3_aa: CASSVRTGTFNYGYTF; j_call: TRBJ1-2; clone_size: NA; v_call: TRBV19; d_call: TRBD1
cdr3_nt: TGTGCCAGCAGCCAAGGACAGGGTCGGACAGATACGCAGTATTTT; cdr3_aa: CASSQGQGRTDTQYF; j_call: TRBJ2-3; clone_size: NA; v_call: TRBV3-1/TRBV3-2; d_call: TRBD1
cdr3_nt: TGCAGCGTTGGGGGCAGGACCACAGATACGCAGTATTTT; cdr3_aa: CSVGGRTTDTQYF; j_call: TRBJ2-3; clone_size: once; v_call: TRBV29-1; d_call: NA
cdr3_nt: TGTGCCAGCAGTCAGTCAGGGGTGGATAATTCACCCCTCCACTTT; cdr3_aa: CASSQSGVDNSPLHF; j_call: TRBJ1-6; clone_size: NA; v_call: TRBV28; d_call: NA
cdr3_nt: TGTGCCAGTAGTATTGCTGGAGGGCAGTTCTTC; cdr3_aa: CASSIAGGQFF; j_call: TRBJ2-1; clone_size: NA; v_call: TRBV19; d_call: NA
cdr3_nt: TGTGCCAGCAGTCCCATCCTCCGGGGACAGGGGCCAAACACTGAAGCTTTCTTT; cdr3_aa: CASSPILRGQGPNTEAFF; j_call: TRBJ1-1; clone_size: NA; v_call: TRBV2; d_call: TRBD1
cdr3_nt: TGTGCCAGCAGCTTAAATATGGCGGTGGGCTACGAGCAGTACTTC; cdr3_aa: CASSLNMAVGYEQYF; j_call: TRBJ2-7; clone_size: NA; v_call: TRBV11-2; d_call: NA
cdr3_nt: TGTGCCAGCAGCTTAGCGGGAGGTTTGGAGACCCAGTACTTC; cdr3_aa: CASSLAGGLETQYF; j_call: TRBJ2-5; clone_size: NA; v_call: TRBV11-2; d_call: TRBD2
cdr3_nt: TGTGCCAGCAGCCAGGGACAGGCTGTTTCGAACACCGGGGAGCTGTTTTTT; cdr3_aa: CASSQGQAVSNTGELFF; j_call: TRBJ2-2; clone_size: NA; v_call: TRBV7-9; d_call: TRBD1